The entry that follows covers one TCR beta chain sequence. This receptor's antigen is unknown. No much larger clonotype is one base removed from it; base qualities were not supplied. The receptor library was made with the immunoSEQ multiplex PCR assay. The multiplex PCR relied on a mix of 60 forward primers for TCR Vbeta segments and 13 reverse primers for TCR Jbeta segments. Amplification of the CDR3 region of rearranged TCR beta genes was performed with a multiplex PCR assay on genomic DNA. The amplified TCR beta libraries were sequenced on the Illumina HiSeq System as 87-base-pair reads. The authors' analysis ran thus. Across the 700 or so repertoires, a later analysis counted some 81 million unique TCR beta chains, some 11 million of which were shared by at least two donors. Raw reads were error-corrected and collapsed into unique sequences with a nearest-neighbor algorithm that merged closely related sequences to remove PCR and sequencing errors. To assign V, D and J gene segments, CDR3 sequences were aligned to IMGT reference sequences. For a sequence to be retained, at least a six-nucleotide match to both a V gene segment and a J gene segment was required. A rearrangement counted as productive if the CDR3 had no stop codons and remained in frame with V and J, and every other rearrangement counted as non-productive. CDR3 was defined by IMGT convention, running from the second conserved V-encoded cysteine to the conserved J-encoded phenylalanine. In an earlier analysis of more than 550 of the donors, sequences lacking an unambiguous match to a single V gene segment were excluded. An earlier analysis of a few hundred of the donors called V segments functional above 56.7% productive rearrangements and segregating when the between-donor standard deviation exceeded 5%. To diagnose cytomegalovirus status from the catalog of TCR beta chain sequences, a statistical classification framework was built. A later analysis assigned V and J genes by comparing TCR nucleotide sequences with IMGT/GENE-DB human TR gene sequences. A later analysis assigned CDR3 sequences and most-parsimonious VDJ recombination scenarios with the TCRdist pipeline. In a later analysis, each TCR beta chain was defined by its CDR3 amino acid sequence together with its V-gene family, and reads lacking a unique V-gene family were excluded. As a way to deal with suspected cross-contamination and a sequencing artifact, a later analysis dropped approximately 570 nucleotide sequences that were highly shared and had low generation probability. For each public chain, a later analysis derived a clonal expansion index from normalized ranks of inferred template counts within each repertoire. In a later analysis, generation probabilities were computed with a VDJ recombination model fitted to out-of-frame rearrangements, and the resulting probabilities were checked against IGoR. Hypergeometric tests were used in a later analysis to score TCR-TCR, TCR-HLA and TCR-CMV co-occurrence, with a repertoire-size bias correction applied to the TCR pairs. To estimate false discovery rates, a later analysis permuted the HLA or CMV assignments 20 times. In a later analysis, co-occurring TCRs were grouped using DBSCAN, and TCRdist sequence similarity was added for clustering within HLA-allele-positive subsets. Repertoires with fewer than 30,000 or more than 120,000 public chains were left out of co-occurrence clustering, as were four to six repertoires with anomalous nucleotide sharing. This is the immuneACCESS table as TCRdb keeps it, with only in-frame sequences that have V and J called. A part of the clones is gone; compared with another copy, unresolved V genes explain less than half, and the rest is unexplained. That table is the source of V, J and clone size, and D and trimming were worked out from the DNA. The sample table shows fewer than 200,000 clones, and approximately 76% are seen once. The ten top clones hold under 2.5% of the sample.

The cohort was made up of several hundred healthy bone marrow donors. At the time of sampling, all cohort members were nominally healthy, though unrecorded immune exposures were likely present. The donor was CMV seronegative and was included in the group of around 320 seronegative cohort members. A peripheral blood sample was provided by each donor, and peripheral blood mononuclear cells were used for TCR beta sequencing. Genomic DNA extraction from the blood cell samples was performed with the Qiagen DNeasy Blood Extraction Kit. The germline V gene encodes CDR1 LNHNV and CDR2 YYDKDF (reference sequence). The CDR3, cysteine through phenylalanine, is 14 amino acids long. CDR3 DNA is the only sequence kept; it has 42 bases, read in frame from the first base. V is pruned by 0 bases and J by 4 bases, leaving 2 bases of the junction without a gene match. This sample was taken from a study of cytomegalovirus exposure and HLA in healthy donors (dated by TCRdb to 2016 to 2017). Looking at the study overall: According to an earlier analysis of a few hundred of the donors, some 170 million T cells yielded roughly 110 million unique TCR beta sequences and about 300 Gb of sequence data. About 280 gigabases of sequencing data and some 85 million unique TCR sequences were included in an early release covering over 600 HLA-typed donors. Of the 300 to 500 genotyped donors, 75% to 85% were placed in the genetic ancestry cluster associated with self-reported Caucasian donors. The study aimed to test whether signatures of past pathogen exposure could be identified by cataloging public T cell receptors. The T cell repertoires of some 700 subjects were profiled by immunosequencing and related to cytomegalovirus serostatus. Besides the first cohort of around 670 subjects, a separate validation cohort made up of 120 different subjects was used. To predict cytomegalovirus infection status, the study brought together high-throughput TCR immunosequencing, statistical association of individual TCRs with disease status, and machine learning. To study patterns of TCR occurrence, a later analysis re-analyzed previously published TCR beta repertoires from 500 to 850 donors and added high-resolution HLA genotyping. Rather than drawing on any new phenotypic data, the later analysis identified candidate immune exposures from TCR beta sequences and the way those sequences occurred across donors. In an earlier analysis of a few hundred of the donors, high-throughput TCR beta sequencing was used to judge whether each TCR beta V gene segment behaved as functional or pseudogenic. Donor age, sex, ethnicity and CMV serostatus were compiled together with the repertoire data. Genome-wide SNP genotypes for about 65% of the 666 donors were used in a later genetic analysis, which treated that subset as a discovery cohort. Every repertoire in the discovery cohort had been generated on one and the same sequencing platform. HLA typing covered class I and class II loci at four-digit resolution. Typing coverage varied by locus: about 620-630 donors for A, B, C, DRB1 and DQB1; more than 500 for DQA1; about 570 for DPA1; roughly 470 for DPB1. Several DR-DQ haplotypes were treated as single units for association and clustering because of strong linkage in the cohort. Across some 400 genotyped donors of the cohort, an average of approximately 240,000 unique TCR beta nucleotide sequences per donor were sequenced, and roughly a sixth of those sequences were non-productive. The study at large found these results: A later analysis reported that several top co-occurrence clusters appeared linked to parvovirus B19, influenza, CMV and Epstein-Barr virus. The study listed 164 TCR beta chains as associated with cytomegalovirus. According to a later analysis, most CMV-associated TCR beta chains appeared to be HLA-restricted, and the HLA associations seemed to be driven largely by CMV exposure. Linkage disequilibrium might explain the correlated functional status among segregating V segments, but an unknown experimental factor could not be excluded. The classifier was reported to diagnose cytomegalovirus status with high specificity and sensitivity in both the original and validation cohorts. Broadly in line with IMGT annotations, most TCR beta V segments showed up in productive rearrangements about 87% or about 30% of the time in an earlier analysis of 450 to 750 of the donors. The 87-base-pair reads could not distinguish some IMGT-functional V segments, including TRBV6-2 and TRBV6-3, so those segments were excluded. The authors suggested that the approach could potentially be extended to other disease states and immunological phenotypes. The only immune exposure information available for the cohort was CMV serostatus. In a later genetic analysis, fewer N-insertions in productive TCRs were reported among donors in an Asian-associated ancestry cluster than the approximately 710-donor mean. In a later analysis, HLA-associated TCR beta chains were found to be more clonally expanded and to have lower generation probabilities than equally common non-associated chains. When HLA alleles, especially DR and DQ, strongly co-occurred, TCR associations were difficult to assign to individual alleles. While some public TCRs were present in many individuals, most TCR sequences turned up only very rarely across donors. A cluster of highly shared sequence variants was judged likely to represent a technical artifact of the sequencing pipeline. Roughly uniform sequencing depth across donors was assumed in presence/absence analyses, although this assumption may not hold. A later genetic analysis associated a missense DCLRE1C variant with V-gene and J-gene trimming of TCR beta chains, and an independent cohort replicated the association. Specific HLA alleles were associated with over 15,000 TCR beta sequences at a false discovery rate of 0.05 in a later analysis. Three of the identified cytomegalovirus-associated TCR beta chains were confirmed in vitro to be specific for cytomegalovirus antigens. Because counts were too low, around 17 rarely observed V segments, including chromosome 9 orphons, were left out of the earlier analysis of approximately 500 of the donors. Because HLA typing was missing for some donors at each locus, association tests included only the typed subset. This cohort had only TCR beta chains sequenced, and the lack of alpha or paired-chain data limited which features could be detected. According to a later analysis, TCR association rates differed among HLA loci, with DRB1 alleles showing the most associated TCRs and HLA-C alleles showing the fewest. A further reported finding was that TCR beta sequences accurately predicted the HLA-A and HLA-B alleles for most subjects in the first cohort.

This clonotype originated in a female donor in good health and CMV-seronegative. The rearrangement combines TRBV15 with TRBJ1-2, with 7 bases aligning to TRBD1. Material: PBMCs. In nucleotide form, the sequence is TGTGCCACCAGCAGAGATCGACAGGGCTATGGCTACACCTTC. This encodes CATSRDRQGYGYTF.